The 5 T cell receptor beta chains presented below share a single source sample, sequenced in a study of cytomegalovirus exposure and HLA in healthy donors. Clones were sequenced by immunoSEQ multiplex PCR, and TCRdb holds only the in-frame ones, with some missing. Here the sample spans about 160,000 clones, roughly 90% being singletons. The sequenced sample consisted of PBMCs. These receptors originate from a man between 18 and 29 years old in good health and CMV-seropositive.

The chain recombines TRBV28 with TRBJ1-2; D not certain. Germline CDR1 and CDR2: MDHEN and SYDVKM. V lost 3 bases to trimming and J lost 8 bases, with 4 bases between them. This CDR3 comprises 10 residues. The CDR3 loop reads CASSLRGYTF. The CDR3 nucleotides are TGTGCCAGCAGTTTGAGAGGCTACACCTTC.

CDR3: CASSLPGQAYNEQFF. The CDR3 bases are TGTGCCAGCAGCCTCCCGGGACAGGCTTACAATGAGCAGTTCTTC. This chain joins TRBV4-2 and TRBJ2-1; TRBD1 matches at 8 bases. Germline V gives CDR1 LGHNA, CDR2 YNFKEQ. J gave up 4 bases and V 4 bases, and 6 bases lay outside the gene matches. This CDR3 has 15 amino acids.

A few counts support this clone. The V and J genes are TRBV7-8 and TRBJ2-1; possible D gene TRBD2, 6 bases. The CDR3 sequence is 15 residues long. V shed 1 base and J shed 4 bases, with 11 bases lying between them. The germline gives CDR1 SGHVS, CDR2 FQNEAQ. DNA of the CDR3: TGTGCCAGCAGCTTAGTTCCGGGACTTTACAATGAGCAGTTCTTC. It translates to CASSLVPGLYNEQFF.

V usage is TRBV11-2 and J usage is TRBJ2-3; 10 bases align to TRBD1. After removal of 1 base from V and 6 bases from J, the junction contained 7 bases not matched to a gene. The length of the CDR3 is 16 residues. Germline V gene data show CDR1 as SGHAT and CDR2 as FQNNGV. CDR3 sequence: CASSLGVGTGDDTQYF. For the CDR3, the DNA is TGTGCCAGCAGCTTAGGAGTCGGGACAGGGGATGATACGCAGTATTTT.

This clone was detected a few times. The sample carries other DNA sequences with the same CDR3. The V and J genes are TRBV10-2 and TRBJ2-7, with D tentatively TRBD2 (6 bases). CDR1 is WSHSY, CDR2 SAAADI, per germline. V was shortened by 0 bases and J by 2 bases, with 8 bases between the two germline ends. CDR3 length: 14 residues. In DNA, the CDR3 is TGCGCCAGCAGTGAGTCTAGCGGCGCCTACGAGCAGTACTTC. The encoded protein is CASSESSGAYEQYF.